A single T cell receptor (beta chain) is shown here with its context. Its antigen is still unknown. The sample originates from a study of shared clonotypes between healthy human individuals. Study results and caveats: Clonotypes which were not shared had lower generation probabilities than clonotypes that all four donors shared.

This CDR3 contains 13 residues. Germline V gives CDR1 SGDLS, CDR2 YYNGEE. J gave up 9 bases and V 3 bases, and 5 bases lay outside the gene matches. The authors' processing: From ImmunoSEQ came sequences covering only the junction and carrying no quality scores, so filtering differed. Clones were read by immunoSEQ multiplex PCR, and TCRdb kept only the in-frame ones, dropping some. The V and J calls and the clone size are those of that table, but D and trimming were determined from the DNA. The table lists more than 1.2 million clones, 98% of them singletons. The clonotype comes from a man aged 30 to 39 in good health. The specimen sequenced was naive CD4+ T cells sorted from blood. Specified subset: CD45RA+ positively selected. The V call is TRBV9, the J call TRBJ1-5; 8 positions match TRBD1. As DNA, the CDR3 is TGTGCCAGCAGCGCGACAGGGGCTTGGCCCCAGCATTTT. Its translation is CASSATGAWPQHF.